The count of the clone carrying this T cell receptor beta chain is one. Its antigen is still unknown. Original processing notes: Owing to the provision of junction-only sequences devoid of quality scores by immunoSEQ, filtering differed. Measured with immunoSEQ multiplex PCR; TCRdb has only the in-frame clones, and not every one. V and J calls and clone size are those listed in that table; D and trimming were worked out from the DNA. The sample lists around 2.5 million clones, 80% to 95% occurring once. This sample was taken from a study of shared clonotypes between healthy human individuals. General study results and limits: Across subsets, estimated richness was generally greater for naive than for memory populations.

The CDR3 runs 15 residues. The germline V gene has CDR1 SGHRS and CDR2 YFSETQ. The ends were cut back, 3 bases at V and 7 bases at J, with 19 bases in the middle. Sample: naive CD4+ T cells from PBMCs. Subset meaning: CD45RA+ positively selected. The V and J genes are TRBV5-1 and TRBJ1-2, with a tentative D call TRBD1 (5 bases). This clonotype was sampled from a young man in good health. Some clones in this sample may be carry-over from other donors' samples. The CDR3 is CASSSLQDSISGYTF. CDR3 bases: TGCGCCAGCAGCTCGCTACAGGATTCTATCTCTGGCTACACCTTC. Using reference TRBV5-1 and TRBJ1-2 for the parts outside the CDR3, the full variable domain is KAGVTQTPRYLIKTRGQQVTLSCSPISGHRSVSWYQQTPGQGLQFLFEYFSETQRNKGNFPGRFSGRQFSNSRSEMNVSTLELGDSALYLCASSSLQDSISGYTFGSGTRLTVV.